The 13 T cell receptor beta chains below were found in one sample sequenced in a study of T cells in Graves' hyperthyroidism and ophthalmopathy. Amplified TCR beta CDR3 regions came from RNA transcripts. HTBI primers were used for first-round RT-PCR of the TCR CDR3. TCRdb reprocessed the multiplex PCR reads with MiXCR, giving one entry per CDR3 protein. This table holds 480,000 or so distinct CDR3 sequences, 40% to 50% found once. The material sequenced was peripheral blood or thyroid tissue (not recorded which). These receptor sequences come from an adult woman with Graves' disease, either hyperthyroidism or ophthalmopathy (not recorded which).

V gene TRBV5-5 combines with J gene TRBJ2-5; D is possibly TRBD2 (5 bases). Trimming removed 6 bases from V and 6 bases from J, with 24 bases in between. The CDR3 has 16 residues. CDR1 and CDR2 from the germline V gene are SGHKS and YYEKEE (reference sequence). The CDR3: CASILAPGFYEKTQYF. CDR3 sequence (DNA): TGTGCCAGCATCCTCGCGCCGGGGTTTTACGAGAAGACCCAGTACTTC.

This chain links TRBV4-1 with TRBJ1-3; the match to TRBD1 covers 7 bases. Trimming at V came to 5 bases and at J to 0 bases, leaving 7 bases not matched to a gene. CDR3 length: 16 amino acids. Germline loops: CDR1 MGHRA, CDR2 YSYEKL. CDR3: CASSRGRAHSGNTIYF. The DNA for the CDR3 is TGCGCCAGCAGCAGGGGGCGAGCGCACTCTGGAAACACCATATATTTT.

This clonotype was counted ten times or more. J is TRBJ2-7 and V is TRBV20-1; 9 bases align to TRBD2. The junction had 11 bases not matched to a gene; V was cut back by 5 bases and J by 6 bases. This CDR3 is 14 amino acids long. Germline V gene lookup returns CDR1 DFQATT and CDR2 SNEGSKA (reference sequence). CDR3 sequence (DNA): TGCAGTGCTTGGAATAGCGGGAGTTTGCGCGAGCAGTACTTC. Translated: CSAWNSGSLREQYF.

This clonotype was picked up one time. Relative to the germline gene, one junction end is altered; a read error may explain this. The chain carries TRBV20-1 and TRBJ1-2; weak D call: TRBD1 (5 bases). This CDR3 has 15 residues. Per germline, CDR1 DFQATT and CDR2 SNEGSKA (reference sequence). The CDR3 DNA follows: TGCAGTGCCAGAGGCTCTAACACCGGGGACGATGGCTACACCTTC. Encoded protein: CSARGSNTGDDGYTF.

This clonotype appeared a few times. The chain has TRBV15 and TRBJ1-5; D gene unclear. Trimming cost V 3 bases and J 7 bases, with 10 bases left between them. Germline V gene lookup returns CDR1 LNHNV and CDR2 YYDKDF (reference sequence). The CDR3 extends over 13 amino acids. Written as DNA, the CDR3 is TGTGCCACCAGCAGCTCAGGAAGGCAGCCCCAGCATTTT. Amino acid sequence: CATSSSGRQPQHF.

This clonotype has only a few counts. This chain connects TRBV10-2 to TRBJ2-7; D may match TRBD1 or TRBD2 (5 bases each). The ends were cut back, 9 bases at V and 0 bases at J, with 12 bases in the middle. This CDR3 is built from 13 residues. From germline, CDR1 is WSHSY and CDR2 SAAADI. The CDR3 region has the DNA TGCGCCAGTCTAGGGACGAGCTCCTACGAGCAGTACTTC. It codes for CASLGTSSYEQYF.

This clonotype appeared many times. V usage is TRBV19 and J usage is TRBJ1-6; a weak D match, TRBD1 (6 bases). Trimming removed 4 bases from V and 5 bases from J, with 18 bases in between. From germline, CDR1 is LNHDA and CDR2 SQIVND (reference sequence). The CDR3 is 17 residues long. In DNA, the CDR3 is TGTGCCAGTAGTACTCGGACAGTTTCATTAAATAATTCACCCCTCCACTTT. This codes for CASSTRTVSLNNSPLHF.

The V call is TRBV10-3, the J call TRBJ2-2; 10 positions agree with TRBD2. Germline CDR1 and CDR2: ENHRY and SYGVKD. V dropped 9 bases and J dropped 6; count of bases not matched to a gene: 4. The CDR3 runs to 13 residues. The CDR3 bases are TGTGCCATTTCCGGGACTAGCGCCGGGGAGCTGTTTTTT. Translation: CAISGTSAGELFF.

This clonotype is a singleton in its sample. The chain links TRBV7-9 to TRBJ1-5; tentatively, D is TRBD1 (5 bases). The CDR3 covers 15 residues. Trimming left V 5 bases short and J 2 bases short, with 13 bases between. CDR1 is SEHNR, CDR2 FQNEAQ, per germline (reference sequence). CDR3 DNA sequence: TGTGCCAGCAGCCCACCTGGGGGGGGCAATCAGCCCCAGCATTTT. Translating it yields CASSPPGGGNQPQHF.

This clonotype has ten or more counts. The V gene is TRBV7-9, the J gene TRBJ2-7, with D possibly TRBD2 on 6 matching bases. The ends were cut back, 2 bases at V and 7 bases at J, with 9 bases in the middle. The germline V gene encodes CDR1 SEHNR and CDR2 FQNEAQ (reference sequence). The CDR3 runs to 12 residues. The CDR3 DNA sequence: TGTGCCAGCAGCTTAACTAGCCCGGAGCAGTACTTC. Protein: CASSLTSPEQYF.

This clonotype was observed many times. CDR3 DNA: TGCAGTGCTGTGACAGGGGATCAGCCCCAGCATTTT. The encoded protein is CSAVTGDQPQHF. This chain joins TRBV20-1 and TRBJ1-5; 8 bases fit TRBD1. V dropped 5 bases and J dropped 5; count of bases not matched to a gene: 2. Per the germline V gene, CDR1 is DFQATT and CDR2 is SNEGSKA (reference sequence). The CDR3 is 12 amino acids.

Comments on this clonotype: At one of its ends the junction is not consistent with the germline gene, which may arise from a read error. The chain couples TRBV2 to TRBJ1-5; D may be TRBD1 (6 bases). The germline V gene has CDR1 SNHLY and CDR2 FYNNEI. This CDR3 has 15 residues. In DNA, the CDR3 is TGTGCCAGCAGTGAAGGCAGGGGTGTGAATCAGCCCCAGCGTTTT. This translates into CASSEGRGVNQPQRF. The full variable domain, rest sourced from reference TRBV2 and TRBJ1-5, is EPEVTQTPSHQVTQMGQEVILRCVPISNHLYFYWYRQILGQKVEFLVSFYNNEISEKSEIFDDQFSVERPDGSNFTLKIRSTKLEDSAMYFCASSEGRGVNQPQRFGDGTRLSIL.

This clonotype has only a few counts. The chain has TRBV11-1 and TRBJ2-2; D uncertain. V was pared by 5 bases and J by 4 bases, with 14 bases between. CDR1 and CDR2 (germline): SGHAT, FQDESV (reference sequence). The length of the CDR3 is 15 residues. CDR3 nucleotides: TGTGCCAGCAGCCCAATCGGAGTGAGCACCGGGGAGCTGTTTTTT. As protein: CASSPIGVSTGELFF.